This T cell receptor beta chain was obtained from a study of shared clonotypes between healthy human individuals. Regarding the study as a whole: Memory subsets generally showed lower estimated richness than naive subsets.

Assay used: immunoSEQ multiplex PCR; TCRdb lists only in-frame clones, some missing. The sample contains about 2.4 million clones, 85% to 95% of which appear only once. A word on this clone: Its antigen is not known. Different DNA sequences within this sample yield the same CDR3.

Investigators divided CD4+ cells into CD45RA+ naive and CD45RA-negative memory subsets. The sequence came from a man aged 18-30 years in good health. Sample: naive CD4+ T cells sorted from blood. Stated subset: CD45RA+ positively selected.

CDR3 in DNA: TGTGCCAGCAGTGGAGGGAGCTATGGCTACACCTTC. Protein product: CASSGGSYGYTF. This chain uses TRBV25-1 with TRBJ1-2; no clear D. CDR3 length: 12 amino acids. Germline CDR1 reads MGHDK; CDR2 reads SYGVNS. Trimming left V 4 bases short and J 4 bases short, with 7 bases between.